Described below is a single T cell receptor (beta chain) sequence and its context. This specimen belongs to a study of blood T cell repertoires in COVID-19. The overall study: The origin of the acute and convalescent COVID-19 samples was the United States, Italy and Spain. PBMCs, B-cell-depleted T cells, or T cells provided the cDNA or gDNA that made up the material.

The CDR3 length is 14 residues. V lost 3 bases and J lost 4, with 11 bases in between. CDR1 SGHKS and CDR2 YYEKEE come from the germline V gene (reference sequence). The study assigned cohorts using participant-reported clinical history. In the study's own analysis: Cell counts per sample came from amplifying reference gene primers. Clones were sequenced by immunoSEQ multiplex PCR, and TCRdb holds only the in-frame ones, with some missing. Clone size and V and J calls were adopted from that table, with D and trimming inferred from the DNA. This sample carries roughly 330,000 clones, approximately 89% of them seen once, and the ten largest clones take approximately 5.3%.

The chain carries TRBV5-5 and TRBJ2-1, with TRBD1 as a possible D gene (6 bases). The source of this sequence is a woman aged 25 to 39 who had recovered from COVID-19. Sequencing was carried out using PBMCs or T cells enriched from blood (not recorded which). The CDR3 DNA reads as TGTGCCAGCAGCTCTTTTGGACAGTACAATGAGCAGTTCTTC. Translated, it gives CASSSFGQYNEQFF.